This entry concerns a single T cell receptor beta chain. Its antigen is unidentified. This entry belongs to a study of vaccination and CD4 T cells after COVID-19. Study in general: The authors gave control cultures a CEFX pool, an HIV-1 Nef pool, or no peptide.

The treatment: 10-day PBMC culture with coronavirus spike peptide pools or control peptides (ViraFEST assay). PBMCs, plated at about 2 million per well, were grown in the presence of around 10 IU/ml IL-2 and 9.5 to 10 ug/ml peptide pools. The CDR3 covers 14 residues. The V end lost 3 bases, the J end lost 7 bases, and 15 bases lay between the germline ends. Germline CDR1 and CDR2: LNHDA and SQIVND (reference sequence). Sequenced with the Oncomine TCR Beta short-read assay was DNA taken from cultured CD4+ T cells. Using the QIAamp micro DNA kit, genomic DNA was extracted from the CD4+ T cells that had been cultured. TCRdb called the PCR reads again in MiXCR, with one record for every CDR3 protein. The table has some 16,000 distinct CDR3 sequences, approximately 57% seen once; the top ten hold 10% to 13%.

The sample consisted of CD4+ T cells from blood, cultured in vitro. The receptor was derived from a human donor who had recovered from COVID-19. The chain combines TRBV19 with TRBJ2-5; tentatively, D is TRBD1 or TRBD2 (6 bases each). The CDR3 nucleotides are TGTGCCAGTAGTATGGGGGGACAATATGGGACCCAGTACTTC. Protein product: CASSMGGQYGTQYF.